This is a list of T cell receptor beta chains from one sample in a study of T cell changes during pregnancy in multiple sclerosis. Here immunoSEQ multiplex PCR was the method, and the copy in TCRdb shows in-frame clones only, minus some. This sample carries 55,000 to 85,000 clones, roughly 94% of them seen once, and the ten largest clones take 0.58%. The sequenced sample was peripheral blood, obtained in the third trimester of pregnancy. These receptors all stem from a female donor with multiple sclerosis, enrolled in a pregnancy study. The CDR3 runs from the conserved cysteine through the conserved F or W. The D gene is left open where the match is weak. Clone size is stated in some rows and not others, as once, few, many or a class when expanded.

size,D,V,J,CDR3,DNA
NA,NA,TRBV19,TRBJ2-2,CASKEGDTGELFF,TGTGCCAGTAAGGAGGGAGACACCGGGGAGCTGTTTTTT
NA,NA,TRBV7-3,TRBJ2-3,CASSDPPGVQYF,TGTGCCAGCAGCGATCCCCCGGGGGTACAGTATTTT
NA,NA,TRBV27,TRBJ1-4,CASSLYATNEKLFF,TGTGCCAGCAGTTTGTATGCAACTAATGAAAAACTGTTTTTT
NA,TRBD2,TRBV19,TRBJ2-1,CASRQLAGGHNEQFF,TGTGCCAGTAGACAATTAGCGGGGGGGCACAATGAGCAGTTCTTC
NA,NA,TRBV4-2,TRBJ2-1,CASSQDGQVLGGEQFF,TGTGCCAGCAGCCAAGACGGCCAGGTTCTCGGGGGTGAGCAGTTCTTC
NA,NA,TRBV6-6,TRBJ2-2,CASSRQTTGELFF,TGTGCCAGCAGTCGTCAGACAACCGGGGAGCTGTTTTTT
NA,NA,TRBV12-5,TRBJ1-2,CASGLRGQNGYTF,TGTGCTAGTGGTTTGCGTGGACAGAATGGCTACACCTTC
once,TRBD1,TRBV19,TRBJ1-1,CASRPGGRTEAFF,TGTGCCAGTAGACCAGGGGGGCGAACTGAAGCTTTCTTT
NA,TRBD1,TRBV27,TRBJ2-3,CASSLGEGALTDTQYF,TGTGCCAGCAGTTTAGGCGAGGGGGCGCTTACAGATACGCAGTATTTT
NA,NA,TRBV19,TRBJ1-2,CASSIALEGGYTF,TGTGCCAGTAGTATAGCTCTCGAGGGTGGCTACACCTTC
NA,NA,TRBV5-1,TRBJ1-3,CASSLDSPGNTIYF,TGCGCCAGCAGCCTGGACAGTCCTGGAAACACCATATATTTT
NA,NA,TRBV11-2,TRBJ2-5,CASSPNRETQYF,TGTGCCAGCAGTCCAAATCGGGAGACCCAGTACTTC
once,NA,TRBV12-5,TRBJ2-7,CASGLVTVIHEQYF,TGTGCTAGTGGTTTGGTAACGGTTATCCACGAGCAGTACTTC
once,NA,TRBV6-1,TRBJ1-4,CASRGGRVTNEKLFF,TGTGCCAGCAGGGGCGGGAGGGTAACTAATGAAAAACTGTTTTTT
NA,NA,TRBV25-1,TRBJ2-7,CASSETDEQYF,TGTGCCAGCAGTGAAACGGACGAGCAGTACTTC
NA,NA,TRBV19,TRBJ1-1,CASSQMNTEAFF,TGTGCCAGTAGCCAGATGAACACTGAAGCTTTCTTT
NA,TRBD1,TRBV30,TRBJ1-3,CAWSVTGAGNTIYF,TGTGCCTGGAGTGTAACAGGGGCTGGAAACACCATATATTTT
NA,TRBD1,TRBV7-8,TRBJ1-6,CASSPRTGSGSPLHF,TGTGCCAGCAGCCCGCGGACAGGGTCAGGCTCACCCCTCCACTTT
once,NA,TRBV5-1,TRBJ2-5,CASSLVSPYGEETQYF,TGCGCCAGCAGCTTGGTAAGCCCCTACGGAGAGGAGACCCAGTACTTC
NA,TRBD1,TRBV19,TRBJ2-7,CASRSETGTLEQYF,TGTGCCAGTAGATCGGAGACAGGGACGTTAGAGCAGTACTTC
NA,TRBD2,TRBV7-8,TRBJ2-1,CASSAEGLAYNEQFF,TGTGCCAGCAGCGCCGAGGGACTAGCGTACAATGAGCAGTTCTTC
NA,NA,TRBV10-2,TRBJ1-1,CASSEGGWNTEAFF,TGCGCCAGCAGTGAGGGAGGGTGGAACACTGAAGCTTTCTTT
NA,NA,TRBV25-1,TRBJ2-5,CASSEGGVETQYF,TGTGCCAGCAGTGAGGGCGGGGTAGAGACCCAGTACTTC
once,NA,TRBV28,TRBJ2-5,CASSSTYDARGGNRETQYF,TGTGCCAGCAGTTCAACATACGACGCCCGGGGAGGTAATAGGGAGACCCAGTACTTC
NA,TRBD2,TRBV11-2,TRBJ2-2,CASSLDPSGAAGELFF,TGTGCCAGCAGCTTAGATCCTAGCGGGGCCGCCGGGGAGCTGTTTTTT
NA,TRBD1,TRBV5-4,TRBJ1-2,CASGDRRNYGYTF,TGTGCCAGCGGGGACAGAAGGAATTATGGCTACACCTTC
NA,TRBD2,TRBV4-3,TRBJ2-2,CASSQVLLAGGPTGELFF,TGCGCCAGCAGCCAAGTCCTGCTAGCGGGGGGGCCCACCGGGGAGCTGTTTTTT
once,TRBD1,TRBV6-1,TRBJ2-4,CASTMTGGKNIQYF,TGTGCCAGCACCATGACAGGGGGTAAAAACATTCAGTACTTC
NA,NA,TRBV15,TRBJ2-7,CATGAAYEQYF,TGTGCCACCGGGGCAGCCTACGAGCAGTACTTC
NA,NA,TRBV4-2,TRBJ2-1,CASSQGQLSSYNEQFF,TGTGCCAGCAGCCAAGGACAGCTTAGCTCCTACAATGAGCAGTTCTTC
NA,TRBD1,TRBV9,TRBJ1-5,CASSEGTGAGNQPQHF,TGTGCCAGCAGCGAAGGGACAGGGGCCGGCAATCAGCCCCAGCATTTT
NA,NA,TRBV11-2,TRBJ1-1,CASSPPGSLNTEAFF,TGTGCCAGCAGCCCACCCGGGTCCTTGAACACTGAAGCTTTCTTT
NA,NA,TRBV9,TRBJ1-2,CASSVGPGANYGYTF,TGTGCCAGCAGCGTAGGCCCGGGGGCTAACTATGGCTACACCTTC
once,NA,TRBV5-4,TRBJ1-3,CASSLRGIGNTIYF,TGTGCCAGCAGCTTGAGGGGGATTGGAAACACCATATATTTT
NA,NA,TRBV10-3,TRBJ1-2,CAISESGSGYKLGGYTF,TGTGCCATCAGTGAGTCCGGGTCTGGGTACAAACTCGGTGGCTACACCTTC
NA,NA,TRBV25-1,TRBJ1-2,CASSGVPPYYGYTF,TGTGCCAGCAGTGGAGTCCCGCCCTACTATGGCTACACCTTC
NA,NA,TRBV30,TRBJ1-5,CAWSGRGGDLRPQHF,TGTGCCTGGAGTGGCCGGGGAGGCGATCTTCGGCCCCAGCATTTT
NA,NA,TRBV6-6,TRBJ2-1,CASGFSGRGQYEQFF,TGTGCCAGTGGCTTCTCCGGACGCGGGCAATATGAGCAGTTCTTC
NA,TRBD2,TRBV27,TRBJ2-3,CASRMNAGTSGGALDTQYF,TGTGCCAGCAGGATGAACGCCGGGACTAGCGGGGGGGCCCTGGATACGCAGTATTTT
NA,TRBD1,TRBV19,TRBJ1-5,CASRDRGNQPQHF,TGTGCCAGTAGGGACAGGGGCAATCAGCCCCAGCATTTT
NA,NA,TRBV7-9,TRBJ2-7,CASSLEGNEQYF,TGTGCCAGCAGCTTAGAGGGGAACGAGCAGTACTTC
NA,NA,TRBV7-2,TRBJ2-3,CASRIFTRQVTDTQYF,TGTGCCAGCAGGATTTTTACGAGACAGGTCACAGATACGCAGTATTTT
once,NA,TRBV7-9,TRBJ1-2,CASSLVGYGYTF,TGTGCCAGCAGCTTAGTCGGCTATGGCTACACCTTC
NA,NA,TRBV19,TRBJ2-3,CATGGHTQYF,TGTGCCACTGGTGGGCATACGCAGTATTTT
NA,NA,TRBV6-1,TRBJ1-5,CASSETLQGGQPQHF,TGTGCCAGCAGTGAAACCCTGCAGGGCGGTCAGCCCCAGCATTTT
NA,NA,TRBV29-1,TRBJ2-1,CSVELLALQFF,TGCAGCGTTGAACTCTTAGCTCTGCAGTTCTTC
NA,NA,TRBV7-2,TRBJ1-5,CAISGTGGNQPQHF,TGTGCCATTTCAGGCACGGGAGGCAATCAGCCCCAGCATTTT
NA,TRBD1,TRBV30,TRBJ2-3,CARGQGFTDTQYF,TGTGCCCGCGGACAGGGGTTCACAGATACGCAGTATTTT
NA,TRBD1,TRBV9,TRBJ1-2,CASSATGTGAYGYTF,TGTGCCAGCAGCGCGACCGGGACAGGGGCCTATGGCTACACCTTC
NA,NA,TRBV4-3,TRBJ2-2,CASSQDKLGPNTGELFF,TGCGCCAGCAGCCAAGATAAGTTGGGGCCGAACACCGGGGAGCTGTTTTTT
few,TRBD1,TRBV9,TRBJ2-7,CASSVDRTGGLNEQYF,TGTGCCAGCAGCGTAGACCGGACAGGGGGTCTTAACGAGCAGTACTTC
NA,NA,TRBV15,TRBJ1-1,CATSRGTVNTEAFF,TGTGCCACCAGCAGAGGGACAGTGAACACTGAAGCTTTCTTT